Below are 4 T cell receptor beta chains sequenced from a single sample in a study of blood T cell repertoires in COVID-19. This table comes from immunoSEQ multiplex PCR, and its TCRdb copy is limited to in-frame clones, with some not included. The data contain approximately 470,000 clones, about 90% of them singletons. Sample: PBMCs or T cells enriched from blood (not recorded which). The receptors here all came from a young woman who had recovered from COVID-19.

This rearrangement joins TRBV3-1 (or the pseudogene TRBV3-2) to TRBJ1-1; D may be TRBD1 (6 bases). The ends were cut back, 3 bases at V and 1 base at J, with 9 bases in the middle. The CDR3 is 14 amino acids. Germline V gene sequence: CDR1 LGHDT, CDR2 YNNKEL (reference sequence). The CDR3 loop is CASSQRGANTEAFF. Here the CDR3 DNA reads TGTGCCAGCAGCCAGCGGGGGGCGAACACTGAAGCTTTCTTT.

The chain recombines TRBV30 with TRBJ2-7; possible D gene TRBD1, 7 bases. The V end was cut by 1 base, the J end by 0 bases, with 10 bases between. The CDR3 runs to 14 residues. Germline-derived CDR1 and CDR2 are GTSNPN and SVGIG (reference sequence). The CDR3 DNA follows: TGTGCCTGGAGTGCCAGGGGGGCCTCCTACGAGCAGTACTTC. It codes for CAWSARGASYEQYF.

The chain has TRBV5-6 and TRBJ1-1; a weak D match, TRBD1 (5 bases). The CDR3 sequence is 17 residues long. In germline, CDR1 is SGHDT, CDR2 YYEEEE. Deletions cut 4 bases from V and 1 base from J, with 20 bases between. CDR3 residues: CASSGFRTRLSNTEAFF. In DNA, the CDR3 is TGTGCCAGCAGCGGATTCAGGACACGGCTGTCGAACACTGAAGCTTTCTTT. Full variable domain (remainder filled in from reference TRBV5-6 and TRBJ1-1): DAGVTQSPTHLIKTRGQQVTLRCSPKSGHDTVSWYQQALGQGPQFIFQYYEEEERQRGNFPDRFSGHQFPNYSSELNVNALLLGDSALYLCASSGFRTRLSNTEAFFGQGTRLTVV.

The genes are TRBV7-6 and TRBJ1-6; D not certain. The CDR3 runs 14 residues. CDR1 is SGHVS, CDR2 FNYEAQ, per germline. V was trimmed by 6 bases and J by 2 bases, leaving 8 bases between them. The CDR3 sequence is CASSGLPYNSPLHF. In DNA, the CDR3 is TGTGCCAGCAGTGGCCTCCCCTATAATTCACCCCTCCACTTT.